These 15 T cell receptor beta chains originate from one sample sequenced in a study of T-cell memory formation after mild COVID-19 (dated by TCRdb to 2020 to 2022). The library was obtained by 5' RACE. The run used an Illumina NovaSeq 6000. TCRdb reanalyzed the raw reads on its own, using fastp at Q25 for trimming and MiXCR for clone calling, and kept in-frame beta chains. Rows matching on CDR3 protein sequence are summarized as one entry with the most common DNA and genes. This sample has 150,000 to 200,000 distinct CDR3 sequences in its table, and roughly 17% of those were observed once. 2% to 2.5% of the sample belongs to the ten largest clones. The specimen sequenced was PBMCs or a T cell subset sorted from them (not recorded which). The receptors stem from an adult woman who had mild COVID-19 (a few samples of this study predate the infection). The sample titles of this study are shuffled in the database, so cell type and time point are left out; the donor was told from shared clones.

V and J are TRBV4-1 and TRBJ1-5; D possibly corresponds to TRBD1 (6 bases). The CDR3 loop spans 15 amino acids. Trimming cost V 0 bases and J 7 bases, with 13 bases left between them. Germline CDR1 MGHRA, CDR2 YSYEKL. The CDR3 reads CASSQDPQGLQPQHF. CDR3 nucleotide sequence: TGCGCCAGCAGCCAAGATCCACAGGGTCTCCAGCCCCAGCATTTT.

This clonotype was recorded a few times. The rearrangement joins TRBV29-1 to TRBJ1-1, with 9 nucleotides matching TRBD1. The CDR3 contains 12 residues. Per the germline V gene, CDR1 is SQVTM and CDR2 is ANQGSEA. Trimming took 6 bases from V and 4 from J; bases not matched to a gene: 3. CDR3 amino acids: CSVGQGGTEAFF. The CDR3 coding sequence is TGCAGCGTGGGACAGGGAGGCACTGAAGCTTTCTTT.

V usage is TRBV19 and J usage is TRBJ2-3, with D possibly TRBD2 on 5 matching bases. The germline V gene has CDR1 LNHDA and CDR2 SQIVND (reference sequence). The CDR3 spans 13 residues. The V and J ends lost 5 bases and 2 bases respectively, with 8 bases between them. The CDR3 coding sequence is TGTGCCAGTAGTTTCGGGGTCACAGATACGCAGTATTTT. Encoded protein: CASSFGVTDTQYF.

The rearrangement joins TRBV30 to TRBJ2-1; perhaps TRBD1 as D (6 bases). The CDR3 has 15 residues. V lost 0 bases and J 2 bases, leaving 11 bases between the germline ends. Germline V gene sequence: CDR1 GTSNPN, CDR2 SVGIG (reference sequence). DNA for the CDR3: TGTGCCTGGAGTGTAGGACAGAAGACCTACAATGAGCAGTTCTTC. Translated, it gives CAWSVGQKTYNEQFF.

This clonotype was seen many times. Here the CDR3 reads CASSPLANIQYF. DNA for the CDR3: TGTGCCAGCAGCCCCCTCGCGAACATTCAGTACTTC. The J gene is TRBJ2-4, the V gene TRBV12-3 or TRBV12-4, with D hard to call. The CDR3 is made up of 12 amino acids. V was shortened by 6 bases and J by 7 bases, with 10 bases between the two germline ends.

The V gene is TRBV7-2, the J gene TRBJ2-3; 10 nucleotides agree with TRBD2. After removal of 4 bases from V and 6 bases from J, the junction contained 7 bases not matched to a gene. Germline loops: CDR1 SGHTA, CDR2 FQGNSA. The CDR3 is made up of 15 amino acids. CDR3 amino acids: CASSSRLAGVDTQYF. CDR3 bases: TGTGCCAGCAGCTCCCGTCTAGCGGGAGTTGATACGCAGTATTTT. Combining the CDR3 with reference TRBV7-2 and TRBJ2-3 gives the whole variable domain GAGVSQSPSNKVTEKGKDVELRCDPISGHTALYWYRQSLGQGLEFLIYFQGNSAPDKSGLPSDRFSAERTGGSVSTLTIQRTQQEDSAVYLCASSSRLAGVDTQYFGPGTRLTVL.

Here the CDR3 reads CASSWTSGRASYEQYF. The CDR3 region has the DNA TGTGCCAGCAGTTGGACTAGCGGGAGGGCGTCCTACGAGCAGTACTTC. The rearrangement links TRBV6-2 or TRBV6-3 to TRBJ2-7, with 15 bases aligning to TRBD2. CDR1 and CDR2 (germline): MNHEY, SVGEGT. The CDR3 contains 16 residues. The V and J ends lost 4 bases and 1 base, in that order; junction bases with no gene match: 2.

At least ten counts were recorded for this clonotype. The junction shows a germline mismatch at one end, possibly a read error. V usage is TRBV5-1 and J usage is TRBJ2-5, with 8 bases identical to TRBD2. Germline-derived CDR1 and CDR2 are SGHRS and YFSETQ. The CDR3 has 14 residues. The CDR3 loop is CASSLAGSQETQYF. The DNA of the CDR3 is TGTGCCAGCAGCTTAGCGGGGAGTCAAGAGACCCAGTACTTC.

The rearrangement links TRBV7-9 to TRBJ2-3; no firm D call. The CDR3 loop spans 15 amino acids. Per germline, CDR1 SEHNR and CDR2 FQNEAQ (reference sequence). V was shortened by 3 bases and J by 4 bases, with 14 bases between the two germline ends. CDR3 residues: CASSFGGLGSDTQYF. The CDR3 DNA is TGTGCCAGCAGCTTCGGCGGCCTAGGCTCAGATACGCAGTATTTT.

The V and J genes are TRBV4-1 and TRBJ2-5, with a tentative D call TRBD1 (6 bases). Germline V gene lookup returns CDR1 MGHRA and CDR2 YSYEKL. V was cut by 3 bases and J by 2 bases, with 28 bases left in between. The CDR3 length is 20 residues. Here the CDR3 DNA reads TGCGCCAGCAGCCATTACCCCTCCCGGATCAGGGGAAAGGATCAAGAGACCCAGTACTTC. Protein: CASSHYPSRIRGKDQETQYF.

J is TRBJ2-1 and V is TRBV6-2 or TRBV6-3, with D possibly being TRBD2 (5 bases). Germline V CDR1 and CDR2: MNHEY, SVGEGT. The V gene lost 2 bases and the J gene lost 10 bases, with 9 bases spanning the gap. This CDR3 has 12 residues. This CDR3 reads CASSYSGLEQFF. In nucleotides, the CDR3 is TGTGCCAGCAGTTACAGCGGCCTAGAGCAGTTCTTC.

The rearrangement joins TRBV5-1 to TRBJ2-5, with D hard to call. CDR1 and CDR2 from the germline V gene are SGHRS and YFSETQ. The CDR3 runs to 13 residues. Trimming stripped 4 bases from V and 0 bases from J, with 7 bases between. CDR3 sequence reads: CASSPINQETQYF. The CDR3 DNA is TGCGCCAGCAGCCCTATCAACCAAGAGACCCAGTACTTC. Full variable domain (outside the CDR3, taken from reference TRBV5-1 and TRBJ2-5): KAGVTQTPRYLIKTRGQQVTLSCSPISGHRSVSWYQQTPGQGLQFLFEYFSETQRNKGNFPGRFSGRQFSNSRSEMNVSTLELGDSALYLCASSPINQETQYFGPGTRLLVL.

The chain couples TRBV4-1 to TRBJ2-5; the match to TRBD2 covers 9 bases. The CDR3 runs to 16 residues. Germline assignment: CDR1 MGHRA and CDR2 YSYEKL. V lost 4 bases, J lost 4 bases, and 10 bases stayed unmatched. DNA for the CDR3: TGCGCCAGCAGCCGGCTAGCGGGGCCTCCGCGAGAGACCCAGTACTTC. Translating it yields CASSRLAGPPRETQYF.

The chain couples TRBV5-1 to TRBJ2-1; TRBD2 agrees at 8 bases. Trimming at V came to 0 bases and at J to 0 bases, leaving 5 bases not matched to a gene. The CDR3 totals 17 residues. Germline V gene sequence: CDR1 SGHRS, CDR2 YFSETQ. The CDR3, as DNA: TGCGCCAGCAGCTTGGTCTCTAGCGGGTACTCCTACAATGAGCAGTTCTTC. Its protein is CASSLVSSGYSYNEQFF.

This clonotype was seen more than once but under ten times. This chain uses TRBV20-1 with TRBJ1-2; 7 nucleotides line up with TRBD1. The junction had 6 bases not matched to a gene; V was cut back by 6 bases and J by 5 bases. The CDR3 consists of 12 residues. Germline CDR1 DFQATT, CDR2 SNEGSKA (reference sequence). Written as DNA, the CDR3 is TGCAGTGCCGCACAGGGGAGTTATGGCTACACCTTC. Amino acids: CSAAQGSYGYTF.